The clone carrying this TCR beta chain was seen a few times. The target antigen is unknown. The data derive from a study of cytomegalovirus exposure and HLA in healthy donors. Study in general: An early release of data contained around 80 million unique TCRs, which came from HLA-typed donors.

Vbeta (60) and Jbeta (13) primers were used in the PCR. The table came from immunoSEQ multiplex PCR; TCRdb's copy has only in-frame clones and leaves some out. Of over 100,000 clones detected, roughly 76% appear once; the ten largest clones hold approximately 2.1%. Study results and limitations: Reportedly, a later analysis found an Asian-associated ancestry cluster had fewer N-insertions than the approximately 700-donor mean. What TCR beta sequences reportedly achieved was accurate prediction of HLA-A and HLA-B alleles in most subjects. Later analysis indicated greater clonal expansion among HLA-associated TCR beta chains than among equally common other chains.

Sequenced: PBMCs. This sequence was found in a man aged 30 to 45 in good health and CMV-seronegative.

The DNA for the CDR3 is TGCGCCAGCAGCCAAGATAAAGAGCGGGGGGGCCTCGATACGCAGTATTTT. Protein product: CASSQDKERGGLDTQYF. This rearrangement joins TRBV4-3 to TRBJ2-3, with 10 bases lining up with TRBD2. Germline lookup yields CDR1 LGHNA and CDR2 YSLEER. V was pared by 0 bases and J by 6 bases, with 9 bases of the junction left unmatched. This CDR3 has 17 residues.